Following are 31 T cell receptor beta chains from one sample sequenced in a study of T cells in narcolepsy. Clones were sequenced by immunoSEQ multiplex PCR, and TCRdb holds only the in-frame ones, with some missing. The profile shows approximately 9,400 clones, more than 65% of them singletons. The specimen was CD45RA- memory CD8+ T cells from PBMCs. The source of these receptors is a human donor with narcolepsy.

The V and J genes are TRBV4-2 and TRBJ2-6; possible D gene TRBD1, 5 bases. CDR3 length: 16 residues. Trimming removed 0 bases from V and 1 base from J, with 7 bases in between. The germline V gene encodes CDR1 LGHNA and CDR2 YNFKEQ. The CDR3 spells CASSQDQGSGANVLTF. The DNA of the CDR3 is TGTGCCAGCAGCCAAGACCAGGGTTCTGGGGCCAACGTCCTGACTTTC.

The chain joins TRBV7-3 to TRBJ2-1, with 7 positions matching TRBD1. The V gene's germline CDR1 is SGHTA and CDR2 FQGTGA. Trimming at V came to 5 bases and at J to 8 bases, leaving 12 bases not matched to a gene. CDR3 length: 15 residues. The CDR3 reads CASSAGGTAWDEQFF. The CDR3 region has the DNA TGTGCCAGCAGCGCAGGGGGAACGGCGTGGGATGAGCAGTTCTTC. Looking up the rest from reference TRBV7-3 and TRBJ2-1 gives the full variable domain: GAGVSQTPSNKVTEKGKYVELRCDPISGHTALYWYRQSLGQGPEFLIYFQGTGAADDSGLPNDRFFAVRPEGSVSTLKIQRTERGDSAVYLCASSAGGTAWDEQFFGPGTRLTVL.

V usage is TRBV6-1 and J usage is TRBJ2-1, with D possibly being TRBD2 (6 bases). The V and J ends lost 0 bases and 8 bases respectively, with 14 bases between them. The CDR3 runs 15 residues. Germline CDR1 MNHNS, CDR2 SASEGT. This CDR3 reads CASSEALGGTDEQFF. CDR3 DNA sequence: TGTGCCAGCAGTGAAGCGCTTGGAGGGACGGATGAGCAGTTCTTC.

This clone was detected once. This sequence joins TRBV27 and TRBJ2-1, with TRBD1 identical over 7 bases. The CDR3 extends over 16 amino acids. Trimming at V came to 6 bases and at J to 12 bases, leaving 20 bases not matched to a gene. Germline V gives CDR1 MNHEY, CDR2 SMNVEV (reference sequence). The DNA of the CDR3 is TGTGCCAGCAGCCGACAGGGATGGTATTCTTCTAGTGGGCAGTTCTTC. Translation gives CASSRQGWYSSSGQFF.

The chain is built from TRBV4-2 and TRBJ2-3; 9 nucleotides agree with TRBD2. The junction had 9 bases not matched to a gene; V was cut back by 4 bases and J by 4 bases. The length of the CDR3 is 16 residues. Germline V gene sequence: CDR1 LGHNA, CDR2 YNFKEQ. The CDR3 coding sequence is TGTGCCAGCAGCCCCTCGCCTAGCGGGACCCCAGATACGCAGTATTTT. Translated, it gives CASSPSPSGTPDTQYF.

V usage is TRBV7-9 and J usage is TRBJ2-3, with D perhaps TRBD2 (6 bases). V shed 4 bases and J shed 4 bases, with 18 bases lying between them. The CDR3 has 16 residues. Germline V CDR1 and CDR2: SEHNR, FQNEAQ (reference sequence). The CDR3 region is CASSSRDSAYADTQYF. Here the CDR3 DNA reads TGTGCCAGCAGCTCGCGGGACTCAGCTTACGCAGATACGCAGTATTTT.

There are a few counts of this clone. J is TRBJ2-3 and V is TRBV27, with 13 bases that match TRBD2. Per the germline V gene, CDR1 is MNHEY and CDR2 is SMNVEV (reference sequence). CDR3 size: 17 residues. Germline trimming cut 2 bases from V and 4 bases from J; bases unmatched to any gene: 6. In DNA, the CDR3 is TGTGCCAGCAGTTTAGGAACTAGCGGGAGGGGGGCAGATACGCAGTATTTT. Translation gives CASSLGTSGRGADTQYF.

The genes are TRBV5-5 and TRBJ2-7, with D possibly matching TRBD1 (5 bases). CDR3 length: 11 residues. Germline V gene data show CDR1 as SGHKS and CDR2 as YYEKEE (reference sequence). V gave up 4 bases and J gave up 3 bases, with 5 bases separating them. The CDR3 DNA reads TGTGCCAGCAGCAGGGGCTACGAGCAGTACTTC. Translation: CASSRGYEQYF.

The chain is built from TRBV9 and TRBJ2-3, with 11 bases that match TRBD2. The CDR3 length is 16 residues. The V gene end was trimmed by 1 base and the J gene end by 4 bases; junction bases not matched to a gene: 5. The germline V gene encodes CDR1 SGDLS and CDR2 YYNGEE. The CDR3 DNA is TGTGCCAGCAGCGTACTAGCGGGAGGAACAGCAGATACGCAGTATTTT. It is translated as CASSVLAGGTADTQYF.

This clone was picked up one time. The chain recombines TRBV21-1 with TRBJ1-2. TRBV21-1 is termed a pseudogene. CDR3 length equals 14 residues. The CDR3 DNA follows: TGTGCCAGCAGCATTTGCCGGGGTAACTATGGCTACACCTTC. It is translated as CASSICRGNYGYTF.

Notes on this clone: The likely explanation is a read error, given a far larger clone one base away. The CDR3 bases are TGTGCCAGCTGCTTTTACGCGGGGACAGCCCTAATCCCCTATGGCTACACCTTC. Protein product: CASCFYAGTALIPYGYTF. V usage is TRBV5-4 and J usage is TRBJ1-2; 7 bases are a match to TRBD1. Germline CDR1 SGHNT, CDR2 YYREEE (reference sequence). The CDR3 runs 18 residues.

The V call is TRBV5-6, the J call TRBJ1-5; possibly TRBD1 for D (6 bases). CDR3 length equals 15 residues. The V gene's germline CDR1 is SGHDT and CDR2 YYEEEE. V was pared by 4 bases and J by 3 bases, with 14 bases between. CDR3 loop: CASSQTGTPNQPQHF. The CDR3 DNA reads as TGTGCCAGCAGCCAGACAGGAACCCCCAATCAGCCCCAGCATTTT.

V is TRBV19 and J is TRBJ2-7, with a weak D call TRBD1 (6 bases). Germline CDR1 LNHDA, CDR2 SQIVND (reference sequence). The length of the CDR3 is 13 residues. V was trimmed by 6 bases and J by 3 bases, leaving 12 bases between them. CDR3 DNA: TGTGCCAGTAGCCCGGGACACCTCTACGAGCAGTACTTC. Translating gives CASSPGHLYEQYF. Full variable domain (remainder filled in from reference TRBV19 and TRBJ2-7): DGGITQSPKYLFRKEGQNVTLSCEQNLNHDAMYWYRQDPGQGLRLIYYSQIVNDFQKGDIAEGYSVSREKKESFPLTVTSAQKNPTAFYLCASSPGHLYEQYFGPGTRLTVT.

CDR3 sequence reads: CARGLAGPYNEQFF. The DNA for the CDR3 is TGTGCCCGCGGACTAGCGGGACCTTACAATGAGCAGTTCTTC. V is TRBV6-5 and J is TRBJ2-1; 12 bases fit TRBD2. CDR3 length: 14 amino acids. Germline lookup yields CDR1 MNHEY and CDR2 SVGAGI. V gave up 11 bases and J gave up 4 bases; unmatched junction bases: 6.

The rearrangement links TRBV6-4 to TRBJ2-2, with D unresolved. Germline V gene sequence: CDR1 MRHNA, CDR2 SNTAGT. The CDR3 spans 13 residues. With 5 bases removed from V and 6 bases from J, the gap between germline ends came to 10 bases. The CDR3 here is CASSSREAGELFF. The CDR3 DNA reads TGTGCCAGCAGTTCCCGAGAGGCCGGGGAGCTGTTTTTT.

The table lists this clone with a few counts. The rearrangement joins TRBV11-3 to TRBJ1-2; D not certain. The length of the CDR3 is 15 residues. Trimming cost V 1 base and J 8 bases, with 17 bases left between them. In germline, CDR1 is SGHNT, CDR2 YENEEA. The CDR3 loop reads CASSLGVWEAEGYTF. CDR3 nucleotides: TGTGCCAGCAGCTTAGGGGTATGGGAGGCGGAAGGCTACACCTTC.

This clone was counted between two and nine times. A read error is possible here, since a much larger clone lies one base away. The gene calls are TRBV6-1 and TRBJ2-1; the D is unclear. Per germline, CDR1 MNHNS and CDR2 SASEGT. The CDR3 contains 13 residues. The CDR3 spells CACSELVYNEQFF. CDR3 nucleotide sequence: TGTGCCTGCAGTGAACTGGTATACAATGAGCAGTTCTTC.

This chain links TRBV2 with TRBJ1-1, with a weak D call TRBD1 (5 bases). V was pared by 7 bases and J by 1 base, with 13 bases between. Germline CDR1 and CDR2: SNHLY and FYNNEI. The CDR3 runs to 14 residues. CDR3 region: CASTGGQQNTEAFF. As DNA, the CDR3 is TGTGCCAGCACCGGAGGACAACAGAACACTGAAGCTTTCTTT.

This CDR3 is CASSFEFGYEQYF. Here the CDR3 DNA reads TGTGCCAGCAGCTTTGAGTTCGGATACGAGCAGTACTTC. The V and J genes are TRBV7-6 and TRBJ2-7; D not certain. CDR3 length: 13 residues. V dropped 3 bases and J dropped 4 bases, with 10 bases sitting between them. Germline CDR1 and CDR2: SGHVS and FNYEAQ.

V is TRBV11-2 and J is TRBJ2-7; tentative D call: TRBD1 (5 bases). The CDR3 is made up of 15 amino acids. V was cut by 0 bases and J by 1 base, with 10 bases left in between. Germline V gene sequence: CDR1 SGHAT, CDR2 FQNNGV. The CDR3 here is CASSLDWGISYEQYF. DNA of the CDR3: TGTGCCAGCAGCTTAGATTGGGGCATATCCTACGAGCAGTACTTC. The whole variable domain, remainder taken from reference TRBV11-2 and TRBJ2-7, is EAGVAQSPRYKIIEKRQSVAFWCNPISGHATLYWYQQILGQGPKLLIQFQNNGVVDDSQLPKDRFSAERLKGVDSTLKIQPAKLEDSAVYLCASSLDWGISYEQYFGPGTRLTVT.

V usage is TRBV9 and J usage is TRBJ2-2; TRBD1 matches at 8 bases. This CDR3 is 16 amino acids long. V shed 3 bases, J shed 5 bases, and the junction held 9 bases outside the gene matches. Germline lookup yields CDR1 SGDLS and CDR2 YYNGEE. The CDR3: CASSARTGTGTGELFF. The CDR3 nucleotides read TGTGCCAGCAGCGCACGGACAGGGACGGGAACCGGGGAGCTGTTTTTT.

This chain uses TRBV11-3 with TRBJ1-1, with no clear D. The CDR3 loop spans 13 amino acids. Germline-derived CDR1 and CDR2 are SGHNT and YENEEA. V lost 2 bases to trimming and J lost 0 bases, with 4 bases between them. The CDR3 nucleotides are TGTGCCAGCAGCTTATCGTTGAACACTGAAGCTTTCTTT. Translated: CASSLSLNTEAFF.

The rearrangement uses TRBV7-9 and TRBJ1-2, with 9 bases identical to TRBD1. The V segment lost 4 bases and the J segment 8 bases; nucleotides outside the gene matches: 5. CDR3 length: 13 residues. Per the germline V gene, CDR1 is SEHNR and CDR2 is FQNEAQ (reference sequence). The chain's CDR3 is CASSSRDREGYTF. CDR3 sequence (DNA): TGTGCCAGCAGCTCCCGGGACAGGGAGGGCTACACCTTC.

Only a few counts were recorded for this clone. The sample carries other DNA sequences with the same CDR3. The V call is TRBV4-3, the J call TRBJ2-1, with unresolved D. The CDR3 sequence is 14 residues long. In germline, CDR1 is LGHNA, CDR2 YSLEER. Trimming removed 4 bases from V and 0 bases from J, with 7 bases in between. CDR3 loop: CASSPWSSYNEQFF. CDR3 bases: TGCGCCAGCAGCCCCTGGAGCTCCTACAATGAGCAGTTCTTC.

The sample holds a few counts of this clone. This chain connects TRBV6-6 to TRBJ2-3, with D perhaps TRBD1 (6 bases). Looked up from germline, CDR1 is MNHNY and CDR2 is SVGAGI (reference sequence). The CDR3 length is 16 residues. V was cut by 4 bases and J by 4 bases, with 18 bases left in between. CDR3 sequence: CASSSPRGKGADTQYF. The DNA for the CDR3 is TGTGCCAGCAGTTCGCCGAGGGGGAAGGGGGCAGATACGCAGTATTTT.

This clone is a singleton in its sample. The genes are TRBV7-9 and TRBJ2-1; 10 nucleotides align to TRBD1. The CDR3 spans 17 residues. CDR1 is SEHNR and CDR2 is FQNEAQ in the germline V gene (reference sequence). V lost 6 bases to trimming and J lost 8 bases; unmatched junction nucleotides: 16. The CDR3: CASRPTTGTGEVDEQFF. CDR3 sequence (DNA): TGTGCCAGCAGACCTACTACCGGGACAGGGGAGGTTGATGAGCAGTTCTTC.

This clone was seen a few times. V is TRBV15 and J is TRBJ2-1; D not resolved. This CDR3 spans 15 amino acids. Germline-derived CDR1 and CDR2 are LNHNV and YYDKDF (reference sequence). Trimming took off 5 bases at V and 6 bases at J, with 17 bases between the two ends. The CDR3 sequence is CATSGDTSPSNEQFF. Written as DNA, the CDR3 is TGTGCCACCAGCGGCGACACCTCCCCGAGCAATGAGCAGTTCTTC. Variable domain in full (rest from reference TRBV15 and TRBJ2-1): DAMVIQNPRYQVTQFGKPVTLSCSQTLNHNVMYWYQQKSSQAPKLLFHYYDKDFNNEADTPDNFQSRRPNTSFCFLDIRSPGLGDTAMYLCATSGDTSPSNEQFFGPGTRLTVL.

This clone was detected only a few times. The chain recombines TRBV11-3 with TRBJ2-3; D unresolved. The CDR3 has 14 residues. The germline gives CDR1 SGHNT, CDR2 YENEEA. V was pared by 0 bases and J by 2 bases, with 6 bases between. The CDR3 coding sequence is TGTGCCAGCAGCTTAGACGCGGCCACAGATACGCAGTATTTT. Protein product: CASSLDAATDTQYF.

The CDR3 protein is CASSDRLQSYNEQFF. The CDR3 DNA follows: TGTGCCAGCAGTGACAGGCTTCAATCCTACAATGAGCAGTTCTTC. The J gene is TRBJ2-1, the V gene TRBV27, with D tentatively TRBD1 (6 bases). V lost 5 bases, J lost 1 base, and 12 bases lay in between. Germline V CDR1 and CDR2: MNHEY, SMNVEV (reference sequence). The CDR3 loop spans 15 amino acids.

This clone has a handful of counts. The chain recombines TRBV7-2 with TRBJ2-3; no clear D gene. This CDR3 is 14 amino acids long. Trimming cost V 1 base and J 2 bases, with 7 bases left between them. The germline V gene has CDR1 SGHTA and CDR2 FQGNSA. The CDR3 nucleotides are TGTGCCAGCAGCTTAGACGCGGCCACAGATACGCAGTATTTT. Translation gives CASSLDAATDTQYF.

The genes are TRBV28 and TRBJ2-3, with a weak D call TRBD2 (6 bases). There are 15 residues in the CDR3. Trimming stripped 2 bases from V and 1 base from J, with 10 bases between. Germline-derived CDR1 and CDR2 are MDHEN and SYDVKM. The CDR3 DNA sequence: TGTGCCAGCAGTTTAATCGAGCGGGGCACAGATACGCAGTATTTT. This codes for CASSLIERGTDTQYF.